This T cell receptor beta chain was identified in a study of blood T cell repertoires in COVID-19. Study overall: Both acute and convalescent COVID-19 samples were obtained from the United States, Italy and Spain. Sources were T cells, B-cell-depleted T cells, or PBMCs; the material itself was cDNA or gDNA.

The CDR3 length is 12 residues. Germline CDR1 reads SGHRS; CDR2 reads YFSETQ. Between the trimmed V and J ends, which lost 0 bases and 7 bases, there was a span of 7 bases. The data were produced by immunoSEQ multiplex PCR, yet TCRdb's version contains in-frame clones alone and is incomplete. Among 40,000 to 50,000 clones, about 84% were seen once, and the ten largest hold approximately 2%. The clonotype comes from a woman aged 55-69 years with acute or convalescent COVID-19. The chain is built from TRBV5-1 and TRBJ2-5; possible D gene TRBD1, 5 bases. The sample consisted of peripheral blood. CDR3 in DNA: TGCGCCAGCAGCTTGGAAAGGGGGACCCAGTACTTC. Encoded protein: CASSLERGTQYF.